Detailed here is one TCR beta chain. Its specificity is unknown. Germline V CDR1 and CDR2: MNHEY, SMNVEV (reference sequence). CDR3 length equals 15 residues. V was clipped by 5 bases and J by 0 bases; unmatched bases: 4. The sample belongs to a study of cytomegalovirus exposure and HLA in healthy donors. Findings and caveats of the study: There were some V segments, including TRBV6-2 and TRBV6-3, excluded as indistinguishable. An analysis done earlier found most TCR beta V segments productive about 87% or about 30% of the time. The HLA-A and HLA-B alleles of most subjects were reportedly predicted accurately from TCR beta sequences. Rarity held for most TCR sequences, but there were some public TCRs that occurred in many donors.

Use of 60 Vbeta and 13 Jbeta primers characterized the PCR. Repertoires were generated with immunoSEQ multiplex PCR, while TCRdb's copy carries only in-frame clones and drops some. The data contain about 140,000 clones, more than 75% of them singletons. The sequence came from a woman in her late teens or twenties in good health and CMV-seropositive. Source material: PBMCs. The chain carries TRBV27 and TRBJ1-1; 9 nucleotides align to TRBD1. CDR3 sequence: CASSARTGVNTEAFF. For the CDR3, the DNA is TGTGCCAGCAGTGCGCGGACAGGGGTGAACACTGAAGCTTTCTTT.